This T cell receptor (beta chain) was retrieved from a study of esophageal squamous cell carcinoma under preoperative chemotherapy (dated by TCRdb to the late 2010s). At the level of the whole study: TCR repertoires were profiled in both peripheral blood T cells and tumor-infiltrating lymphocytes. The effects of paclitaxel-nedaplatin chemotherapy on T-cell receptor repertoires in patients with esophageal squamous cell carcinoma were assessed. About 5 patients with primary esophageal squamous cell carcinoma were included in the cohort. Repertoires were compared between samples taken before and after paclitaxel-nedaplatin therapy. General conclusions and limits of the study: Rather than arising solely from local clonal changes, post-treatment tumor-infiltrating lymphocytes appeared to come partly from peripheral T cells that migrated into the tumor. Paclitaxel-nedaplatin therapy caused immediate and substantial changes in clonotype frequency, and abundant clones were more likely to contract than to amplify. The analysis included only 4 to 6 patients with esophageal squamous cell carcinoma, making the cohort small. TCR diversity increased significantly in peripheral T cells after chemotherapy, but not in tumor-infiltrating lymphocytes.

This clonotype was recorded once. Its antigen remains undetermined. No qualities accompany the bases; no much larger clone lies one base away. One read provides weak support. The CDR1 and CDR2 encoded by the germline V gene are MNHEY and SVGAGI. Inclusive of the bounding cysteine and phenylalanine, the CDR3 is 15 residues long. Solely the CDR3 DNA is kept, with 45 bases framed from the first base. V was cut back by 8 bases and J by 16 bases, leaving a gap of 29 bases between them. The library was prepared using PCR. Data came from a HiSeq X Ten. High-throughput sequencing was used to characterize TCR repertoires. The raw public reads went through TCRdb reprocessing: fastp at Q25, MiXCR clone calling, in-frame beta chains kept. Here each entry gathers all rows of one CDR3 protein and keeps the most common genes and DNA. In this sample the table shows around 12,000 distinct CDR3 sequences, around half of which occur a single time. The ten biggest clones cover 16% of the sample.

Interpreted using the paper, the time point label stands for: before preoperative PTX-NDP chemotherapy. Paclitaxel-nedaplatin was administered to patients as preoperative chemotherapy before surgery. The rearrangement combines TRBV6-5 with TRBJ2-2; the D gene may be TRBD1 or TRBD2, since each aligns over 5 bases. This specimen was collected from a patient given preoperative chemotherapy. The TCR originated in a human donor with esophageal squamous cell carcinoma. The donor label of this sample is uncertain. The sequenced DNA: TGTGCCAGCGTTCCCGAGGACGTGAGCACCGGGGCGCAGTTTTTT. Its amino acids are CASVPEDVSTGAQFF.